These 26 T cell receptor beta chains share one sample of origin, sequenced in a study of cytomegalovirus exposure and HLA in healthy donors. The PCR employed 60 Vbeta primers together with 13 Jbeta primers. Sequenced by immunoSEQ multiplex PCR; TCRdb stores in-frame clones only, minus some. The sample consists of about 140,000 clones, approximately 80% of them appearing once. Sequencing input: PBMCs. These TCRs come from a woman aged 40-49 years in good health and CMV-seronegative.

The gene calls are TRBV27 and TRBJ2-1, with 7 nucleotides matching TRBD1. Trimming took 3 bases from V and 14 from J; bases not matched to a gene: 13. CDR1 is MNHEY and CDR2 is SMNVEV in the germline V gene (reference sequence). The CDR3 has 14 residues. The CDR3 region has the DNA TGTGCCAGCAGTTTCACCACCCCCGGGACAGAGGAGTTCTTC. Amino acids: CASSFTTPGTEEFF.

CDR3 sequence: CASSPTGGWNTGELFF. The CDR3 DNA is TGTGCCAGCAGCCCAACAGGGGGGTGGAACACCGGGGAGCTGTTTTTT. The rearrangement uses TRBV7-2 and TRBJ2-2; 8 bases agree with TRBD1. The CDR3 length is 16 residues. Losses at the gene ends were 5 bases for V and 1 base for J; bases not matched to a gene: 6. Germline V lookup: CDR1 SGHTA, CDR2 FQGNSA.

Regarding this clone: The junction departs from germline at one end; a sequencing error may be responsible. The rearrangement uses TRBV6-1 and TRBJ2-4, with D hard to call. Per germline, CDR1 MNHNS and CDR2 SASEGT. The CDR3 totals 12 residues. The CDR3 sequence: CASREAKNSQYF. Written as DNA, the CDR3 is TGTGCCAGCAGGGAAGCCAAAAACAGTCAGTACTTC.

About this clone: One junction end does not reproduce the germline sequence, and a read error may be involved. Here the CDR3 reads CAISHQTSGGETQYF. CDR3 in DNA: TGTGCCATCAGCCACCAAACTAGCGGGGGGGAGACCCAGTACTTC. This chain uses TRBV4-2 with TRBJ2-5; 12 bases agree with TRBD2. This CDR3 has 15 residues. The germline V gene has CDR1 LGHNA and CDR2 YNFKEQ.

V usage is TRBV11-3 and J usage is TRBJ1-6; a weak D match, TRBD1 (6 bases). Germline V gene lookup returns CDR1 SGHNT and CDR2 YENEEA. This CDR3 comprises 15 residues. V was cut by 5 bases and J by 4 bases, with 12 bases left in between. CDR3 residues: CASSPGQIYNSPLHF. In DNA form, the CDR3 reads TGTGCCAGCAGCCCCGGACAGATTTATAATTCACCCCTCCACTTT.

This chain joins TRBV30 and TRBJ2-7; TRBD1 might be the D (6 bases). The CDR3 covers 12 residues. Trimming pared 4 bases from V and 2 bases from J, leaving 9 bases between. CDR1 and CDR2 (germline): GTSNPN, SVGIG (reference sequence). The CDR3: CAWKTGPYEQYF. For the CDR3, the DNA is TGTGCCTGGAAGACAGGTCCCTACGAGCAGTACTTC.

The CDR3 sequence is CASKPARGLKDGNTIYF. The DNA for the CDR3 is TGTGCCAGCAAGCCTGCCAGGGGCCTTAAGGATGGAAACACCATATATTTT. V gene TRBV7-9 combines with J gene TRBJ1-3; a weak D match, TRBD1 (6 bases). V lost 7 bases and J lost 3, with 22 bases in between. CDR1 is SEHNR, CDR2 FQNEAQ, per germline (reference sequence). This CDR3 is built from 17 residues.

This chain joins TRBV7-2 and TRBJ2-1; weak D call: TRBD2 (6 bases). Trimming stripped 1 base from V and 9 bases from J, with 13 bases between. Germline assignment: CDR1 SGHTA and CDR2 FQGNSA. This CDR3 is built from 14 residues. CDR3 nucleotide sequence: TGTGCCAGCAGCTTAGTCACTGGGGGAGGTGAGCAGTTCTTC. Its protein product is CASSLVTGGGEQFF. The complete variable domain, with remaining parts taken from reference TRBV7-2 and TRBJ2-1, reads GAGVSQSPSNKVTEKGKDVELRCDPISGHTALYWYRQSLGQGLEFLIYFQGNSAPDKSGLPSDRFSAERTGGSVSTLTIQRTQQEDSAVYLCASSLVTGGGEQFFGPGTRLTVL.

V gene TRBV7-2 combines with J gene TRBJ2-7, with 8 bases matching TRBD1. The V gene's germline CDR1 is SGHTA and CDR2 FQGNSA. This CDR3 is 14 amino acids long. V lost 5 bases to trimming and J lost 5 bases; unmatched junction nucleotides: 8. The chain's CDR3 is CASSSPTGDHEQYF. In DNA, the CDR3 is TGTGCCAGCAGCAGCCCGACAGGGGATCACGAGCAGTACTTC.

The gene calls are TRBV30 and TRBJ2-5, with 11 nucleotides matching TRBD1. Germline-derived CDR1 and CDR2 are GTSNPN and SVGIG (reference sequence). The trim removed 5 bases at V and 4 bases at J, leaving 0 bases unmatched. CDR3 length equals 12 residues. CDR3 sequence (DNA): TGTGCCTGGGGACAGGGGGCAGAGACCCAGTACTTC. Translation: CAWGQGAETQYF.

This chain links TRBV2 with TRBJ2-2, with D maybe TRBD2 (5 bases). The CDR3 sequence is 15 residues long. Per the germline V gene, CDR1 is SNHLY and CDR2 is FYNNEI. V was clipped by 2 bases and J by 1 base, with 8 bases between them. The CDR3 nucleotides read TGTGCCAGCAGTGAAACCGGGGTGAACACCGGGGAGCTGTTTTTT. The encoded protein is CASSETGVNTGELFF.

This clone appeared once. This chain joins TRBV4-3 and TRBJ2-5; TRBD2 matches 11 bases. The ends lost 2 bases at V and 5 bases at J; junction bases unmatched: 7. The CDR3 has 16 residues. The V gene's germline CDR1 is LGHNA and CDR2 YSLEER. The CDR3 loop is CASSQTSGSPGETQYF. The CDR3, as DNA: TGCGCCAGCAGCCAAACTAGCGGGAGCCCCGGGGAGACCCAGTACTTC.

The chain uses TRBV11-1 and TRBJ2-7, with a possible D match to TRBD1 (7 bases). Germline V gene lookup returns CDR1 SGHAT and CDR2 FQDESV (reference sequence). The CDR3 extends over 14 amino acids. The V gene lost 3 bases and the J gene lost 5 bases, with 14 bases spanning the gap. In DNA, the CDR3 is TGTGCCAGCAGCTTGCAGGGGGGAAGACACGAGCAGTACTTC. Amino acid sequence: CASSLQGGRHEQYF.

The CDR3 here is CASSTTGNTYNEQFF. DNA of the CDR3: TGTGCCAGCAGTACTACAGGGAACACCTACAATGAGCAGTTCTTC. The rearrangement joins TRBV2 to TRBJ2-1; tentatively, D is TRBD1 (6 bases). This CDR3 region has 15 residues. Germline CDR1 is SNHLY and CDR2 is FYNNEI. Trimming cost V 5 bases and J 2 bases, with 13 bases left between them.

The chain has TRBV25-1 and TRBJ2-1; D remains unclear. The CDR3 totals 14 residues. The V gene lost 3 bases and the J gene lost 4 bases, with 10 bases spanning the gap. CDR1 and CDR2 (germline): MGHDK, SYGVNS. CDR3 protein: CASSDLAEYNEQFF. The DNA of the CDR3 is TGTGCCAGCAGTGATTTGGCGGAGTACAATGAGCAGTTCTTC.

Written as DNA, the CDR3 is TGTGCCAGCAGCTTGGTTAGCGGAGAGACCCAGTACTTC. Its protein is CASSLVSGETQYF. V gene TRBV5-6 combines with J gene TRBJ2-5; D possibly corresponds to TRBD2 (6 bases). V lost 0 bases and J lost 4, with 7 bases in between. Germline CDR1 is SGHDT and CDR2 is YYEEEE. The CDR3 loop spans 13 amino acids.

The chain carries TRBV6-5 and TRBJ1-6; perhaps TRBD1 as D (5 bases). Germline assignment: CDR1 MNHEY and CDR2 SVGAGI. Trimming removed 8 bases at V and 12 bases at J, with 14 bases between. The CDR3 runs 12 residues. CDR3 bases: TGTGCCAGCGGAGGACTGGGGGGACCCCTCCACTTT. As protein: CASGGLGGPLHF.

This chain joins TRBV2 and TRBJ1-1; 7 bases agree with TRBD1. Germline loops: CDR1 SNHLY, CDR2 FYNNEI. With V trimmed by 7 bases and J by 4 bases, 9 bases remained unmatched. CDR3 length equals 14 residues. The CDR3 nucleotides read TGTGCCAGCACCTTTTCAGGGGGGCCCACTGAAGCTTTCTTT. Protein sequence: CASTFSGGPTEAFF. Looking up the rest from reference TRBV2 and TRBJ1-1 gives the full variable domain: EPEVTQTPSHQVTQMGQEVILRCVPISNHLYFYWYRQILGQKVEFLVSFYNNEISEKSEIFDDQFSVERPDGSNFTLKIRSTKLEDSAMYFCASTFSGGPTEAFFGQGTRLTVV.

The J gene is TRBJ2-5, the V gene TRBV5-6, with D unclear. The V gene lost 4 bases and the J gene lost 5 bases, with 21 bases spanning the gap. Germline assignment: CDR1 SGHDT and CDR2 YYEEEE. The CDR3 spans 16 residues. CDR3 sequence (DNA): TGTGCCAGCAGCCTCTTTTTTTTTAGCCGGCGGGAGACCCAGTACTTC. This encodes CASSLFFFSRRETQYF.

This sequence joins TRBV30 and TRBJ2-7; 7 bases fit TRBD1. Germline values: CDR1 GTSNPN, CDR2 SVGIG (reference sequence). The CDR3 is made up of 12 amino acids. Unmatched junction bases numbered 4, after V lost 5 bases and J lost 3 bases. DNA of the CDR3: TGTGCCTGGGGGACAGAGCGCTACGAGCAGTACTTC. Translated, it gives CAWGTERYEQYF. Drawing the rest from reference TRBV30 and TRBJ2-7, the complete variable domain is SQTIHQWPATLVQPVGSPLSLECTVEGTSNPNLYWYRQAAGRGLQLLFYSVGIGQISSEVPQNLSASRPQDRQFILSSKKLLLSDSGFYLCAWGTERYEQYFGPGTRLTVT.

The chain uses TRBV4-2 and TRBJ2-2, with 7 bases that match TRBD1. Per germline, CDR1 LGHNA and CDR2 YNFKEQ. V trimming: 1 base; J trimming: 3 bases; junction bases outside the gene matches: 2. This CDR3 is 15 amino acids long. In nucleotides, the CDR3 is TGTGCCAGCAGCCAAGGAGGGGGCGACACCGGGGAGCTGTTTTTT. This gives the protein CASSQGGGDTGELFF.

The CDR3 DNA reads TGTGCCAGCAGTTACTCGCTGGGGCGAGCGTACGAGCAGTACTTC. Protein product: CASSYSLGRAYEQYF. This chain connects TRBV6-6 to TRBJ2-7; maybe TRBD1 (5 bases). Germline CDR1 MNHNY, CDR2 SVGAGI (reference sequence). The V end lost 0 bases, the J end lost 4 bases, and 13 bases lay between the germline ends. The CDR3 contains 15 residues.

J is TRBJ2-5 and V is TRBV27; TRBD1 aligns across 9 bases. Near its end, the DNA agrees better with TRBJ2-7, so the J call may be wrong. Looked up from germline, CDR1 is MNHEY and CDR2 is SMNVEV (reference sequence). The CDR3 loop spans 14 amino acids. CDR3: CASSLGTGSDEQYF. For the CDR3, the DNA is TGTGCCAGCAGTTTAGGGACAGGGTCAGACGAGCAGTACTTC.

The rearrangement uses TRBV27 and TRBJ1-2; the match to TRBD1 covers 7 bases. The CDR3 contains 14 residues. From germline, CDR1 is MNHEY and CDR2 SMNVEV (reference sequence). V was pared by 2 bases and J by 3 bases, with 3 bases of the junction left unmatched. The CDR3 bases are TGTGCCAGCAGTTTAGGGGGGACAGACTATGGCTACACCTTC. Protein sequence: CASSLGGTDYGYTF.

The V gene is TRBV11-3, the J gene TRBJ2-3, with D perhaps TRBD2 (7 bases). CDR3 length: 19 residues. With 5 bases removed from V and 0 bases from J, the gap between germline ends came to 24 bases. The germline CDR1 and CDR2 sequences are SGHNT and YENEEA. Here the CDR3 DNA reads TGTGCCAGCAGCCCAGGGAGGGGCCCGCCAGGGGAAAGCACAGATACGCAGTATTTT. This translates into CASSPGRGPPGESTDTQYF.

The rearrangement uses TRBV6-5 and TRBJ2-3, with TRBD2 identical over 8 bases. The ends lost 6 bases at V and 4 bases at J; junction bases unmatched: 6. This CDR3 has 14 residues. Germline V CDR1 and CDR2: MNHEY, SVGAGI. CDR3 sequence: CASRAGLAADTQYF. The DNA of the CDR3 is TGTGCCAGCAGAGCTGGACTAGCTGCAGATACGCAGTATTTT.